A single sample gave rise to the 28 T cell receptor beta chains below, sequenced in a study of T-cell memory formation after mild COVID-19. One entry per CDR3 protein, called by TCRdb with MiXCR from the 5' RACE reads. The sample has 180,000 or so distinct CDR3 sequences; 9.5% to 13% are singletons. Sequenced material: PBMCs or a T cell subset sorted from them (not recorded which). These receptor sequences come from a man younger than 30 who had mild COVID-19 (a few samples of this study predate the infection). Cell type and time point are not known.

This chain links TRBV6-2 or TRBV6-3 with TRBJ1-2, with a weak D call TRBD1 (6 bases). There are 14 residues in the CDR3. CDR1 is MNHEY, CDR2 SVGEGT, per germline. Trimming took 0 bases from V and 6 from J, leaving 11 bases between them. The CDR3 is CASSYSPGVDGYTF. The DNA of the CDR3 is TGTGCCAGCAGTTACTCTCCAGGGGTCGATGGCTACACCTTC.

J is TRBJ1-1 and V is TRBV19; D gene unclear. This CDR3 contains 14 residues. Germline CDR1 is LNHDA and CDR2 is SQIVND (reference sequence). V was trimmed by 4 bases and J by 1 base, leaving 10 bases between them. The CDR3 sequence is CASSTIGRNTEAFF. The CDR3 region has the DNA TGTGCCAGTAGTACCATAGGGAGGAACACTGAAGCTTTCTTT.

In this sample, this clonotype turned up a few times. The chain carries TRBV3-1 and TRBJ1-1, with D possibly matching TRBD1 (5 bases). Germline V gives CDR1 LGHDT, CDR2 YNNKEL (reference sequence). The ends were cut back, 0 bases at V and 0 bases at J, with 20 bases in the middle. This CDR3 contains 19 residues. CDR3 nucleotide sequence: TGTGCCAGCAGCCAAGACCCTAGGGCAGGGATCAACATGAACACTGAAGCTTTCTTT. Translation gives CASSQDPRAGINMNTEAFF. Variable domain in full (rest from reference TRBV3-1 and TRBJ1-1): DTAVSQTPKYLVTQMGNDKSIKCEQNLGHDTMYWYKQDSKKFLKIMFSYNNKELIINETVPNRFSPKSPDKAHLNLHINSLELGDSAVYFCASSQDPRAGINMNTEAFFGQGTRLTVV.

This clonotype was detected a few times. This chain joins TRBV12-3 or TRBV12-4 and TRBJ2-7, with TRBD1 matching over 7 bases. The J segment lost 5 bases and the V segment lost 4 bases, leaving 5 bases of the junction unmatched. There are 13 residues in the CDR3. CDR3 sequence reads: CASSSQGIDEQYV. The CDR3 DNA is TGTGCCAGCAGTTCACAGGGGATCGACGAGCAGTACGTC.

In its sample, this clonotype was seen a few times. The chain carries TRBV7-3 and TRBJ2-3; D uncertain. From germline, CDR1 is SGHTA and CDR2 FQGTGA. This CDR3 spans 14 amino acids. The V and J ends lost 0 bases and 4 bases respectively, with 8 bases between them. This chain's CDR3 is CASSLTTAADTQYF. The CDR3 region has the DNA TGTGCCAGCAGCTTAACTACGGCAGCAGATACGCAGTATTTT.

This clonotype was seen more than once but under ten times. The chain has TRBV19 and TRBJ1-5, with a weak D call TRBD1 (5 bases). V gave up 7 bases and J gave up 9 bases, with 22 bases separating them. Germline assignment: CDR1 LNHDA and CDR2 SQIVND (reference sequence). This CDR3 comprises 15 residues. CDR3 DNA sequence: TGTGCCAGTACCAAAACTCGGGACGGACTTGGGCCCCAGCATTTT. Translation gives CASTKTRDGLGPQHF.

The CDR3 loop is CASSLLAGGETQYF. CDR3 in DNA: TGTGCCAGCAGCTTACTGGCGGGGGGAGAGACCCAGTACTTC. The rearrangement links TRBV7-9 to TRBJ2-5; 8 bases agree with TRBD2. The CDR3 extends over 14 amino acids. J gave up 4 bases and V 2 bases, and 3 bases lay outside the gene matches. Germline V gene data show CDR1 as SEHNR and CDR2 as FQNEAQ (reference sequence).

This chain links TRBV2 with TRBJ2-2; tentatively, D is TRBD1 or TRBD2 (5 bases each). This CDR3 contains 13 residues. Trimming removed 3 bases from V and 7 bases from J, with 9 bases in between. The germline V gene has CDR1 SNHLY and CDR2 FYNNEI. DNA for the CDR3: TGTGCCAGCAGTGATAGAGGGGTCGGGGAGCTGTTTTTT. It is translated as CASSDRGVGELFF.

This clonotype was seen a few times. The rearrangement uses TRBV29-1 and TRBJ2-5, with 8 bases fitting TRBD2. Trimming at V came to 4 bases and at J to 4 bases, leaving 11 bases not matched to a gene. This CDR3 has 15 amino acids. Germline V gene sequence: CDR1 SQVTM, CDR2 ANQGSEA. The chain's CDR3 is CSVGGTGTRTETQYF. The DNA for the CDR3 is TGCAGCGTTGGGGGGACCGGGACTAGAACAGAGACCCAGTACTTC.

V gene TRBV4-1 combines with J gene TRBJ1-5, with 11 nucleotides matching TRBD1. The CDR3 sequence is 17 residues long. Unmatched junction bases numbered 18, after V lost 11 bases and J lost 6 bases. Germline loops: CDR1 MGHRA, CDR2 YSYEKL. The CDR3 spells CARLGGPGQGVFQPQHF. CDR3 nucleotide sequence: TGCGCCCGCCTAGGGGGCCCGGGACAGGGGGTATTTCAGCCCCAGCATTTT.

V gene TRBV4-1 combines with J gene TRBJ2-4; the D is unclear. The V gene lost 1 base and the J gene lost 0 bases, with 10 bases spanning the gap. The CDR3 runs 16 residues. Germline V lookup: CDR1 MGHRA, CDR2 YSYEKL. The CDR3 spells CASSQGGRLAKNIQYF. For the CDR3, the DNA is TGCGCCAGCAGCCAAGGGGGTCGGCTAGCCAAAAACATTCAGTACTTC.

The table lists this clonotype with many counts. This chain connects TRBV7-2 to TRBJ2-3; 7 bases map to TRBD2. The CDR3 sequence is 14 residues long. The ends lost 3 bases at V and 1 base at J; junction bases unmatched: 1. From germline, CDR1 is SGHTA and CDR2 FQGNSA. CDR3 nucleotide sequence: TGTGCCAGCAGCTTCCTAGCGGGCACAGATACGCAGTATTTT. It specifies CASSFLAGTDTQYF.

This clonotype was counted between two and nine times. The V and J genes are TRBV4-1 and TRBJ1-2, with a tentative D call TRBD1 (5 bases). The V end lost 1 base, the J end lost 0 bases, and 18 bases lay between the germline ends. The CDR3 contains 18 residues. CDR1 is MGHRA, CDR2 YSYEKL, per germline. In DNA, the CDR3 is TGCGCCAGCAGCCAAGGTTTTATCCGGGACCGCACTAACTATGGCTACACCTTC. It yields the protein CASSQGFIRDRTNYGYTF.

This clonotype was counted between two and nine times. V and J are TRBV6-2 or TRBV6-3 and TRBJ2-7, with D unresolved. Germline CDR1 and CDR2: MNHEY and SVGEGT. The CDR3 is 14 amino acids. V lost 2 bases to trimming and J lost 2 bases, with 10 bases between them. The CDR3 DNA reads as TGTGCCAGCAGTTACCGTGGCTCAACCTACGAGCAGTACGTC. Protein product: CASSYRGSTYEQYV.

This chain links TRBV20-1 with TRBJ2-7, with 8 bases aligning to TRBD2. CDR3 length equals 15 residues. V was pared by 0 bases and J by 4 bases, with 8 bases of the junction left unmatched. Per the germline V gene, CDR1 is DFQATT and CDR2 is SNEGSKA (reference sequence). This CDR3 reads CSARDFTGGRYEQYF. The CDR3 DNA reads as TGCAGTGCTAGAGATTTTACGGGGGGGCGTTACGAGCAGTACTTC.

This clonotype was observed a few times. The chain carries TRBV6-6 and TRBJ1-6; TRBD1 might be the D (5 bases). V gave up 4 bases and J gave up 7 bases, with 11 bases separating them. The CDR3 contains 14 residues. The germline V gene encodes CDR1 MNHNY and CDR2 SVGAGI (reference sequence). The CDR3 region is CASSSTRANSPLHF. The DNA for the CDR3 is TGTGCCAGCAGTTCGACCAGGGCCAATTCACCCCTCCACTTT.

This chain connects TRBV5-1 to TRBJ1-4; D call uncertain. V was trimmed by 0 bases and J by 5 bases, leaving 5 bases between them. This CDR3 has 13 residues. Looked up from germline, CDR1 is SGHRS and CDR2 is YFSETQ. The CDR3 nucleotides are TGCGCCAGCAGCTTGGACACGAATGAAAAACTGTTTTTT. Its protein product is CASSLDTNEKLFF. Together with reference TRBV5-1 and TRBJ1-4, the CDR3 gives the full variable domain: KAGVTQTPRYLIKTRGQQVTLSCSPISGHRSVSWYQQTPGQGLQFLFEYFSETQRNKGNFPGRFSGRQFSNSRSEMNVSTLELGDSALYLCASSLDTNEKLFFGSGTQLSVL.

This sequence joins TRBV5-1 and TRBJ2-3; D remains ambiguous. The V gene lost 1 base and the J gene lost 2 bases, with 11 bases spanning the gap. Germline V CDR1 and CDR2: SGHRS, YFSETQ. The CDR3 is 15 amino acids. The DNA of the CDR3 is TGCGCCAGCAGCTTGATTTCAGGACCCACAGATACGCAGTATTTT. Its translation is CASSLISGPTDTQYF.

The CDR3 region is CASSPCEQYV. As DNA, the CDR3 is TGTGCCAGCAGTCCTTGCGAGCAGTACGTC. This chain connects TRBV6-2 or TRBV6-3 to TRBJ2-7; D call uncertain. CDR3 length: 10 amino acids. The germline V gene encodes CDR1 MNHEY and CDR2 SVGEGT. Trimming removed 5 bases from V and 6 bases from J, with 5 bases in between.

This clonotype was found many times. The chain carries TRBV20-1 and TRBJ2-4, with a weak D call TRBD2 (5 bases). Germline V gene lookup returns CDR1 DFQATT and CDR2 SNEGSKA (reference sequence). The CDR3 extends over 15 amino acids. Deletions cut 0 bases from V and 7 bases from J, with 16 bases between. The CDR3 protein is CSARDATIRRNIQYF. The CDR3 region has the DNA TGCAGTGCTAGAGACGCGACAATCAGGAGGAACATTCAGTACTTC.

V and J are TRBV12-3 or TRBV12-4 and TRBJ1-5; no definite D call. The CDR3 sequence is 12 residues long. Trimming removed 5 bases from V and 6 bases from J, with 8 bases in between. The CDR3 nucleotides read TGTGCCAGCAGTATTATTGGTCAGCCCCAGCATTTT. Translation gives CASSIIGQPQHF.

The table lists this clonotype with many counts. The chain recombines TRBV13 with TRBJ2-3; D gene ambiguous. CDR3 size: 11 residues. V was clipped by 2 bases and J by 13 bases, with 10 bases between them. Germline V gene lookup returns CDR1 PRHDT and CDR2 FYEKMQ (reference sequence). CDR3 amino acids: CASSLNGPEYF. For the CDR3, the DNA is TGTGCCAGCAGCTTAAATGGTCCGGAGTATTTT.

This clonotype has more than one count but fewer than ten. The V call is TRBV7-2, the J call TRBJ1-1; D perhaps matches TRBD1 (6 bases). The ends were cut back, 0 bases at V and 1 base at J, with 12 bases in the middle. The CDR3 runs to 16 residues. In germline, CDR1 is SGHTA, CDR2 FQGNSA. The chain's CDR3 is CASSLAVRGPNTEAFF. The CDR3 DNA reads as TGTGCCAGCAGCTTAGCGGTACGGGGGCCGAACACTGAAGCTTTCTTT.

The chain recombines TRBV3-1 with TRBJ2-7; D remains ambiguous. Germline V CDR1 and CDR2: LGHDT, YNNKEL (reference sequence). V was clipped by 4 bases and J by 0 bases, with 13 bases between them. CDR3 length: 15 residues. CDR3 region: CASSPQPRSSYEQYV. The CDR3 DNA follows: TGTGCCAGCAGCCCTCAACCTCGGAGCTCCTACGAGCAGTACGTC.

The chain joins TRBV20-1 to TRBJ2-5, with 7 bases lining up with TRBD2. CDR1 is DFQATT, CDR2 SNEGSKA, per germline (reference sequence). The CDR3 loop spans 15 amino acids. The ends lost 0 bases at V and 1 base at J; junction bases unmatched: 5. The CDR3 loop reads CSAREPAGSQETQYF. The CDR3 nucleotides read TGCAGTGCTAGAGAACCAGCGGGGAGCCAAGAGACCCAGTACTTC.

This chain uses TRBV5-1 with TRBJ1-2; possibly TRBD1 for D (5 bases). The CDR3 length is 14 residues. Germline CDR1 and CDR2: SGHRS and YFSETQ. Trimming took 4 bases from V and 5 from J, leaving 15 bases between them. The chain's CDR3 is CASSLTDKMYGYTF. CDR3 sequence (DNA): TGCGCCAGCAGCCTGACGGACAAGATGTATGGCTACACCTTC.

The chain recombines TRBV5-1 with TRBJ1-2, with 8 nucleotides matching TRBD1. Germline V gene sequence: CDR1 SGHRS, CDR2 YFSETQ. V trimming: 3 bases; J trimming: 2 bases; junction bases outside the gene matches: 3. This CDR3 spans 14 amino acids. The CDR3 sequence is CASSSTGDNYGYTF. CDR3 sequence (DNA): TGCGCCAGCAGCTCGACAGGGGACAACTATGGCTACACCTTC.

The chain recombines TRBV21-1 with TRBJ2-7; the D call of TRBD2 is as the table states it, not checked on the DNA. TRBV21-1 has pseudogene status. This CDR3 has 17 residues. Here the CDR3 reads CASSKVVPPTRRAEQYV. Written as DNA, the CDR3 is TGTGCCAGCAGCAAAGTAGTGCCGCCCACCCGGAGAGCCGAGCAGTACGTC.